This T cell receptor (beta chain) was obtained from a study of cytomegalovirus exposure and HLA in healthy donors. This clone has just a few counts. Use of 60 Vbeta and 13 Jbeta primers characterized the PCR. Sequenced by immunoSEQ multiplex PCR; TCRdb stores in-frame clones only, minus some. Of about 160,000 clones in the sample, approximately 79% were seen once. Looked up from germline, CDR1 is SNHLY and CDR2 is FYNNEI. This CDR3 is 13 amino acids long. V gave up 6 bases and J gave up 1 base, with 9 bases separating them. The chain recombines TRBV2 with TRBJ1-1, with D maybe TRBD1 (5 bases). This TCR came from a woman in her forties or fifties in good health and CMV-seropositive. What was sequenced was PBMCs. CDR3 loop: CASRAQGNTEAFF. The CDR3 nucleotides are TGTGCCAGCAGAGCCCAGGGGAACACTGAAGCTTTCTTT. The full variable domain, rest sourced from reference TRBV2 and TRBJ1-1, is EPEVTQTPSHQVTQMGQEVILRCVPISNHLYFYWYRQILGQKVEFLVSFYNNEISEKSEIFDDQFSVERPDGSNFTLKIRSTKLEDSAMYFCASRAQGNTEAFFGQGTRLTVV.